Listed below are T cell receptor beta chains from one sample, sequenced in a study of radiation and T cells in renal cell carcinoma. Using immunoSEQ multiplex PCR, the repertoire was profiled, and TCRdb retains in-frame clones only, with some absent. The sample has around 180,000 clones; 88% are singletons. This sample comprised blood, obtained from a patient whose treatment included radiotherapy and nephrectomy. The source of these receptors is a woman in her forties or fifties with renal cell carcinoma. The CDR3 runs from the conserved cysteine through the conserved F or W. Each record gives: V gene, J gene, CDR3 protein.

>TRBV2|TRBJ1-1
CASSVRGFGNTEAFF
>TRBV13|TRBJ1-2
CASSPTGRVGYTF
>TRBV10-1|TRBJ1-1
CASSYNRGQTEAFF
>TRBV11-2|TRBJ2-1
CASAERDGGWSSYNEQFF
>TRBV19|TRBJ1-1
CASSPQSITAEAFF
>TRBV4-1|TRBJ1-1
CASSQEGGFTEAFF
>TRBV7-9|TRBJ2-5
CASTDSGEETQYF
>TRBV7-3|TRBJ2-6
CASSLSSGANVLTF
>TRBV19|TRBJ1-2
CASSLRGDYGYTF
>TRBV18|TRBJ2-2
CASSPSLGTGDALRNTGELFF
>TRBV6-4|TRBJ2-1
CASSDSSSVRNEQFF
>TRBV19|TRBJ1-1
CASSRVATEAFF
>TRBV6-6|TRBJ2-2
CASRPGQGRDTGELFF
>TRBV19|TRBJ1-1
CASSILQGAGYTEAFF
>TRBV14|TRBJ2-1
CASSLRTLRNEQFF
>TRBV19|TRBJ1-2
CASSPLGLGYTF
>TRBV6-5|TRBJ2-5
CASSIQETQYF
>TRBV7-2|TRBJ1-2
CASSRTIDRRNVNYGYTF
>TRBV30|TRBJ1-2
CAWSVAGDVGGYTF
>TRBV5-6|TRBJ1-6
CASSRRTGPTKSYNSPLHF
>TRBV9|TRBJ1-2
CASSVGIGNAYGYTF
>TRBV7-3|TRBJ2-5
CASSLAGHQETQYF
>TRBV14|TRBJ1-1
CASRRDRVTEAFF
>TRBV7-8|TRBJ1-4
CASSLSLGGSEKLFF
>TRBV7-9|TRBJ2-7
CASSSVGGYEQYF
>TRBV19|TRBJ1-4
CASSTPNRGDEKLFF
>TRBV18|TRBJ1-1
CASSPHRDSNTEAFF
>TRBV13|TRBJ2-1
CASSLVRGGRREQFF